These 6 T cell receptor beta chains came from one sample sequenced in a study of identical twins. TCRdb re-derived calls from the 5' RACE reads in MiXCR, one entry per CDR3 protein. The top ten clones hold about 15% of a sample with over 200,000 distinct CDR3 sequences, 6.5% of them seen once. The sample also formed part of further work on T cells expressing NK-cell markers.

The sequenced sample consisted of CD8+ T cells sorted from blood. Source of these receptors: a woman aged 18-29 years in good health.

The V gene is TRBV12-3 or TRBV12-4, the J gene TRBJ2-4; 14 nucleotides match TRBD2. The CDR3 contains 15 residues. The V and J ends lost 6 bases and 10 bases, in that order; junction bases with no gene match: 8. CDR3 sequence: CASSPRTSGRIIQYF. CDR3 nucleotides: TGTGCCAGCAGCCCCCGGACTAGCGGGAGGATTATTCAGTACTTC.

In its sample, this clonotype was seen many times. CDR3 loop: CSLWGRGDEQFF. The CDR3 DNA reads as TGCAGCCTGTGGGGCCGGGGGGATGAGCAGTTCTTC. V gene TRBV29-1 combines with J gene TRBJ2-1, with TRBD2 identical over 7 bases. J was trimmed by 8 bases and V by 8 bases; bases with no gene match: 9. The CDR3 sequence is 12 residues long. Germline loops: CDR1 SQVTM, CDR2 ANQGSEA.

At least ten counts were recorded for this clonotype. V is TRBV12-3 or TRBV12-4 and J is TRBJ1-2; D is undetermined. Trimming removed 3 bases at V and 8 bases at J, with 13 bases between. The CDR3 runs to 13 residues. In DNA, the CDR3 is TGTGCCAGCAGTTTGTTGGGAAAGGAAGGCTACACCTTC. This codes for CASSLLGKEGYTF.

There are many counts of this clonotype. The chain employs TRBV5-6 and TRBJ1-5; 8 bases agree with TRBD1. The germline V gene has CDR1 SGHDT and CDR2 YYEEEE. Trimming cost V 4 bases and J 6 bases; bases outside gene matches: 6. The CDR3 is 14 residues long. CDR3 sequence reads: CASSEGQGSQPQHF. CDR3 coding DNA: TGTGCCAGCAGCGAAGGACAGGGAAGTCAGCCCCAGCATTTT.

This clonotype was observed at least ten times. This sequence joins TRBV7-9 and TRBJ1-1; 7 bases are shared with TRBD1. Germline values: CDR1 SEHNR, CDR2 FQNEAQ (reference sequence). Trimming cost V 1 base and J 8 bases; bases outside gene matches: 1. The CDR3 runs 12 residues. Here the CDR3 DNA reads TGTGCCAGCAGCTTAGGGGACAGAGAAGCTTTCTTT. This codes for CASSLGDREAFF. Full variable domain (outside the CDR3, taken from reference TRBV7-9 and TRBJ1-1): DTGVSQNPRHKITKRGQNVTFRCDPISEHNRLYWYRQTLGQGPEFLTYFQNEAQLEKSRLLSDRFSAERPKGSFSTLEIQRTEQGDSAMYLCASSLGDREAFFGQGTRLTVV.

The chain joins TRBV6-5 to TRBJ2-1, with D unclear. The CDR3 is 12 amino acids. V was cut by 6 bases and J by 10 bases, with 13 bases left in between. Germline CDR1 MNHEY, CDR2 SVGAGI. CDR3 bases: TGTGCCAGCAGCCTTGATCGTGTGGAGCAGTTCTTC. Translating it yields CASSLDRVEQFF.